The 27 T cell receptor beta chains in this list originate from one sample, sequenced in a study of blood T cell repertoires in COVID-19. The data were produced by immunoSEQ multiplex PCR, yet TCRdb's version contains in-frame clones alone and is incomplete. The sample has 130,000 to 150,000 clones, 88% seen once; the top ten hold approximately 2.5%. The source material was peripheral blood. These receptors were taken from a human donor in a cohort sampled during active COVID-19.

The chain recombines TRBV10-2 with TRBJ2-3, with 11 bases fitting TRBD2. V was clipped by 5 bases and J by 6 bases; unmatched bases: 7. The CDR3 runs to 15 residues. Germline CDR1 is WSHSY and CDR2 is SAAADI. As DNA, the CDR3 is TGCGCCAGCAGTCAACTAGCGGGGGACGGGGATACGCAGTATTTT. Protein product: CASSQLAGDGDTQYF.

V is TRBV9 and J is TRBJ2-1, with 11 bases lining up with TRBD2. This CDR3 region has 16 residues. With V trimmed by 3 bases and J by 5 bases, 7 bases remained unmatched. Germline lookup yields CDR1 SGDLS and CDR2 YYNGEE. CDR3: CASSATSGSRNNEQFF. The CDR3 bases are TGTGCCAGCAGCGCCACTAGCGGGAGTAGAAACAATGAGCAGTTCTTC. Full variable domain (outside the CDR3, taken from reference TRBV9 and TRBJ2-1): DSGVTQTPKHLITATGQRVTLRCSPRSGDLSVYWYQQSLDQGLQFLIQYYNGEERAKGNILERFSAQQFPDLHSELNLSSLELGDSALYFCASSATSGSRNNEQFFGPGTRLTVL.

In its sample, this clone was seen once. This chain uses TRBV19 with TRBJ1-2; 9 nucleotides align to TRBD1. This CDR3 spans 16 amino acids. The germline V gene encodes CDR1 LNHDA and CDR2 SQIVND (reference sequence). V shed 1 base, J shed 4 bases, and the junction held 7 bases outside the gene matches. In DNA, the CDR3 is TGTGCCAGTAGTATAGCCCCCGGGACAGGGACCTATGGCTACACCTTC. It specifies CASSIAPGTGTYGYTF.

The rearrangement links TRBV7-9 to TRBJ2-7; 8 nucleotides align to TRBD1. CDR3 size: 15 residues. Germline V gene sequence: CDR1 SEHNR, CDR2 FQNEAQ (reference sequence). Germline trimming cut 7 bases from V and 3 bases from J; bases unmatched to any gene: 11. The chain's CDR3 is CASTHPQGGYYEQYF. The DNA of the CDR3 is TGTGCCAGCACCCATCCACAGGGGGGCTACTACGAGCAGTACTTC. Together with reference TRBV7-9 and TRBJ2-7, the CDR3 gives the full variable domain: DTGVSQNPRHKITKRGQNVTFRCDPISEHNRLYWYRQTLGQGPEFLTYFQNEAQLEKSRLLSDRFSAERPKGSFSTLEIQRTEQGDSAMYLCASTHPQGGYYEQYFGPGTRLTVT.

The chain links TRBV5-1 to TRBJ2-1; 9 positions match TRBD1. Germline trimming cut 1 base from V and 6 bases from J; bases unmatched to any gene: 8. Germline assignment: CDR1 SGHRS and CDR2 YFSETQ. The CDR3 runs 16 residues. DNA of the CDR3: TGCGCCAGCAGCTTGAGACAGGGGGGCGCGGGCAATGAGCAGTTCTTC. Translating it yields CASSLRQGGAGNEQFF. Full variable domain (remainder filled in from reference TRBV5-1 and TRBJ2-1): KAGVTQTPRYLIKTRGQQVTLSCSPISGHRSVSWYQQTPGQGLQFLFEYFSETQRNKGNFPGRFSGRQFSNSRSEMNVSTLELGDSALYLCASSLRQGGAGNEQFFGPGTRLTVL.

The V and J genes are TRBV4-2 and TRBJ2-5, with 10 bases lining up with TRBD1. Trimming removed 0 bases from V and 4 bases from J; junction bases left unmatched: 11. The CDR3 loop spans 18 amino acids. Germline V gives CDR1 LGHNA, CDR2 YNFKEQ. The CDR3 loop reads CASSQESVRTGGRETQYF. The CDR3 nucleotides read TGTGCCAGCAGCCAAGAGTCGGTACGGACAGGGGGTAGAGAGACCCAGTACTTC.

The genes are TRBV6-5 and TRBJ2-7; D is perhaps TRBD1 (6 bases). This CDR3 spans 12 amino acids. V gave up 5 bases and J gave up 7 bases, with 12 bases separating them. The germline V gene has CDR1 MNHEY and CDR2 SVGAGI. The CDR3 sequence: CASSPGVREQYF. Here the CDR3 DNA reads TGTGCCAGCAGTCCAGGGGTACGTGAGCAGTACTTC.

This chain links TRBV7-8 with TRBJ2-7; 10 bases match TRBD1. Germline CDR1 and CDR2: SGHVS and FQNEAQ. The CDR3 extends over 15 amino acids. J was trimmed by 2 bases and V by 2 bases; bases with no gene match: 3. The CDR3 sequence: CASSLFGTGAYEQYF. The CDR3 DNA follows: TGTGCCAGCAGCTTATTCGGGACAGGGGCCTACGAGCAGTACTTC.

The rearrangement uses TRBV7-2 and TRBJ2-1; possibly TRBD1 for D (6 bases). Germline values: CDR1 SGHTA, CDR2 FQGNSA. V lost 7 bases and J 0 bases, leaving 16 bases between the germline ends. The CDR3 runs 16 residues. CDR3 sequence: CASTPDSTSSYNEQFF. In DNA, the CDR3 is TGTGCCAGCACCCCGGACAGTACTAGCTCCTACAATGAGCAGTTCTTC.

This clone was counted a single time. J is TRBJ2-7 and V is TRBV7-3; 11 positions agree with TRBD1. The junction had 2 bases not matched to a gene; V was cut back by 5 bases and J by 2 bases. Germline CDR1 reads SGHTA; CDR2 reads FQGTGA. The CDR3 loop spans 14 amino acids. CDR3: CASSQGQGAYEQYF. The CDR3, as DNA: TGTGCCAGCAGCCAGGGACAGGGGGCCTACGAGCAGTACTTC.

This sequence joins TRBV28 and TRBJ2-1, with D perhaps matching TRBD1 (6 bases). The CDR3 has 16 residues. Trimming removed 4 bases from V and 5 bases from J, with 18 bases in between. In germline, CDR1 is MDHEN, CDR2 SYDVKM. The CDR3 loop is CASSSLRTEYNNEQFF. CDR3 sequence (DNA): TGTGCCAGCAGTTCCCTGAGGACAGAATATAACAATGAGCAGTTCTTC.

The chain recombines TRBV11-2 with TRBJ2-1, with TRBD2 identical over 7 bases. Trimming cost V 4 bases and J 10 bases; bases outside gene matches: 1. The germline V gene encodes CDR1 SGHAT and CDR2 FQNNGV. There are 11 residues in the CDR3. This CDR3 reads CASSYGGEQFF. The CDR3 DNA reads as TGTGCCAGCAGCTACGGGGGGGAGCAGTTCTTC.

V usage is TRBV28 and J usage is TRBJ2-2, with D tentatively TRBD1 (5 bases). This CDR3 has 14 amino acids. Germline CDR1 is MDHEN and CDR2 is SYDVKM. Trimming took off 6 bases at V and 4 bases at J, with 12 bases between the two ends. The CDR3 DNA is TGTGCCAGCAGGTTAAGGGGCTCCACCGGGGAGCTGTTTTTT. Its protein product is CASRLRGSTGELFF.

The chain carries TRBV6-2 or TRBV6-3 and TRBJ1-1; no firm D call. V was trimmed by 2 bases and J by 3 bases, leaving 10 bases between them. Germline V lookup: CDR1 MNHEY, CDR2 SVGEGT. There are 14 residues in the CDR3. The CDR3 here is CASSYRGFYTEAFF. The CDR3 coding sequence is TGTGCCAGCAGTTACCGGGGATTCTACACTGAAGCTTTCTTT.

This clone has only a few counts. For the CDR3, the DNA is TGTGCCAGCAGTTTAGGAGGTGTTGGCTACACCTTC. Translating gives CASSLGGVGYTF. The rearrangement uses TRBV2 and TRBJ1-2; D is uncertain. CDR1 and CDR2 from the germline V gene are SNHLY and FYNNEI. The CDR3 loop spans 12 amino acids. V was clipped by 5 bases and J by 7 bases, with 11 bases between them.

The rearrangement uses TRBV7-9 and TRBJ2-2; a weak D match, TRBD1 (5 bases). Per germline, CDR1 SEHNR and CDR2 FQNEAQ (reference sequence). CDR3 length: 15 amino acids. The germline V and J ends were trimmed by 5 bases and 0 bases, with 10 bases remaining between them. The CDR3 DNA reads as TGTGCCAGCAGCCCCACGACAGCGAACACCGGGGAGCTGTTTTTT. Its protein product is CASSPTTANTGELFF.

A single count supports this clone. The genes are TRBV7-6 and TRBJ2-3; perhaps TRBD2 as D (7 bases). Germline V CDR1 and CDR2: SGHVS, FNYEAQ. V was shortened by 4 bases and J by 3 bases, with 17 bases between the two germline ends. CDR3 length equals 16 residues. CDR3 nucleotide sequence: TGTGCCAGCAGCTCGGAGGGCGGGGGCTGGACAGATACGCAGTATTTT. Residues: CASSSEGGGWTDTQYF.

This rearrangement joins TRBV9 to TRBJ2-3; 9 bases align to TRBD1. With 5 bases clipped from V and 2 bases from J, the junction kept 6 bases outside the gene matches. The germline CDR1 and CDR2 sequences are SGDLS and YYNGEE. This CDR3 is 15 amino acids long. The CDR3 here is CASRTGQGATDTQYF. Written as DNA, the CDR3 is TGTGCCAGCAGGACGGGACAGGGAGCCACAGATACGCAGTATTTT.

This clone was seen more than once but under ten times. The chain uses TRBV3-1 (or the pseudogene TRBV3-2) and TRBJ2-7; D gene ambiguous. The CDR3 loop spans 13 amino acids. The germline gives CDR1 LGHDT, CDR2 YNNKEL (reference sequence). V was cut by 2 bases and J by 9 bases, with 14 bases left in between. In DNA form, the CDR3 reads TGTGCCAGCAGCCAACAGCCCAGGATAACGCAGTACTTC. Protein sequence: CASSQQPRITQYF.

This clone was detected only once. The chain employs TRBV19 and TRBJ1-2; D call uncertain. With 5 bases removed from V and 3 bases from J, the gap between germline ends came to 13 bases. This CDR3 region has 14 residues. Germline CDR1 and CDR2: LNHDA and SQIVND (reference sequence). CDR3 DNA: TGTGCCAGTAGTCCAGTCCAGCGATACTATGGCTACACCTTC. Protein sequence: CASSPVQRYYGYTF.

The chain links TRBV7-2 to TRBJ1-6; a weak D match, TRBD1 (5 bases). CDR3 length equals 17 residues. Trimming pared 5 bases from V and 0 bases from J, leaving 14 bases between. The germline CDR1 and CDR2 sequences are SGHTA and FQGNSA. CDR3 residues: CASSVTGGSSYNSPLHF. CDR3 sequence (DNA): TGTGCCAGCAGCGTCACCGGGGGAAGCTCCTATAATTCACCCCTCCACTTT.

This clone has ten or more counts. This chain links TRBV6-6 with TRBJ1-4; TRBD1 agrees at 7 bases. Germline CDR1 is MNHNY and CDR2 is SVGAGI (reference sequence). V shed 6 bases, J shed 5 bases, and the junction held 6 bases outside the gene matches. CDR3 length: 14 amino acids. The CDR3 reads CASSGQAGNEKLFF. In nucleotides, the CDR3 is TGTGCCAGCAGCGGACAGGCGGGGAATGAAAAACTGTTTTTT.

V gene TRBV7-2 combines with J gene TRBJ2-5; D perhaps matches TRBD1 (5 bases). V lost 7 bases and J 4 bases, leaving 19 bases between the germline ends. The CDR3 contains 15 residues. Germline V lookup: CDR1 SGHTA, CDR2 FQGNSA. The CDR3, as DNA: TGTGCCAGCACGCTAGGTGGGGCTCTTAGAGAGACCCAGTACTTC. Its translation: CASTLGGALRETQYF.

The chain couples TRBV7-2 to TRBJ2-3, with 10 bases that match TRBD2. This CDR3 comprises 15 residues. The ends lost 6 bases at V and 4 bases at J; junction bases unmatched: 7. In germline, CDR1 is SGHTA, CDR2 FQGNSA. CDR3 DNA: TGTGCCAGCAGAATAGCGGGAGGTAGCCCAGATACGCAGTATTTT. It yields the protein CASRIAGGSPDTQYF.

This chain joins TRBV19 and TRBJ2-3, with 7 positions matching TRBD1. The J segment lost 2 bases and the V segment lost 6 bases, leaving 8 bases of the junction unmatched. In germline, CDR1 is LNHDA, CDR2 SQIVND (reference sequence). This CDR3 comprises 15 residues. The CDR3 spells CASSRQGKATDTQYF. The CDR3 region has the DNA TGTGCCAGTAGCCGACAGGGAAAGGCCACAGATACGCAGTATTTT.

V is TRBV19 and J is TRBJ1-2; 7 positions agree with TRBD1. This CDR3 is 14 amino acids long. In germline, CDR1 is LNHDA, CDR2 SQIVND (reference sequence). V dropped 5 bases and J dropped 8; count of bases not matched to a gene: 11. The CDR3 DNA reads as TGTGCCAGTAGTGCGGGACAGAATCATAGAGGCTACACCTTC. Translation: CASSAGQNHRGYTF. Together with reference TRBV19 and TRBJ1-2, the CDR3 gives the full variable domain: DGGITQSPKYLFRKEGQNVTLSCEQNLNHDAMYWYRQDPGQGLRLIYYSQIVNDFQKGDIAEGYSVSREKKESFPLTVTSAQKNPTAFYLCASSAGQNHRGYTFGSGTRLTVV.

Points on this clone: No conserved phenylalanine or tryptophan ends this CDR3, so it is likely a read error. The DNA is left out, because the CDR3 cannot be placed on it with certainty; the CDR3 is given as TCRdb lists it. The chain recombines TRBV28 with TRBJ1-2; TRBD1 is the table's D call, not checked against the DNA. The CDR3 sequence runs 12 residues, both termini included. The germline gives CDR1 MDHEN, CDR2 SYDVKM. The CDR3 spells CASTSSGQGADL.